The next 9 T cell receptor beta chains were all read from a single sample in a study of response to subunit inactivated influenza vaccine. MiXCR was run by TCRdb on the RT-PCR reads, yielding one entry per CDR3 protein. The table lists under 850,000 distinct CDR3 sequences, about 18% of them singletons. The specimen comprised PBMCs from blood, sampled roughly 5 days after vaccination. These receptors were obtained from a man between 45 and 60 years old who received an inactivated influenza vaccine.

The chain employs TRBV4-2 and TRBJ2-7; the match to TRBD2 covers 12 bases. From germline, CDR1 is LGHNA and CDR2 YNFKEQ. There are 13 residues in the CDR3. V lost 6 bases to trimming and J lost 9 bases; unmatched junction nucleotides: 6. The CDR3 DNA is TGTGCCAGCAGGACTAGCGGGAGTGTGCGGCAGTACTTC. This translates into CASRTSGSVRQYF.

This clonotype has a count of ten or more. In DNA form, the CDR3 reads TGCAGTGCACCGGACAGGTCCAACTATGGCTACACCTTC. Translation: CSAPDRSNYGYTF. The chain is built from TRBV20-1 and TRBJ1-2, with 7 bases lining up with TRBD1. The germline V gene encodes CDR1 DFQATT and CDR2 SNEGSKA (reference sequence). Trimming took 6 bases from V and 2 from J; bases not matched to a gene: 6. This CDR3 comprises 13 residues.

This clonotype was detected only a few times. The CDR3 spells CASSSLELTNLAKNIQYF. For the CDR3, the DNA is TGTGCCAGCAGCTCCCTGGAGTTAACAAACTTGGCCAAAAACATTCAGTACTTC. The chain uses TRBV5-6 and TRBJ2-4; D is uncertain. The V and J ends lost 3 bases and 1 base respectively, with 20 bases between them. In germline, CDR1 is SGHDT, CDR2 YYEEEE. CDR3 length equals 18 residues.

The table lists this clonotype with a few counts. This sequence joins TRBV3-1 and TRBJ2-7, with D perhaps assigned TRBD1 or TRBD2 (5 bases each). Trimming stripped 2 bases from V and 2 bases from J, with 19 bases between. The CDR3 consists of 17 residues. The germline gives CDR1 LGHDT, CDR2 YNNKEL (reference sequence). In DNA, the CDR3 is TGTGCCAGCAGCCAATTATCCGGGACGGTCGACCCCTACGAGCAGTACTTC. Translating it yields CASSQLSGTVDPYEQYF.

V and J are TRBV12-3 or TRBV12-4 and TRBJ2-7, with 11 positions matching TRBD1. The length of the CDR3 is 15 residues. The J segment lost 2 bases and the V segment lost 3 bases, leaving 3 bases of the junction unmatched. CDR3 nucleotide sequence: TGTGCCAGCAGTTTCAAGGGACAGGGGGCCTACGAGCAGTACTTC. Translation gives CASSFKGQGAYEQYF.

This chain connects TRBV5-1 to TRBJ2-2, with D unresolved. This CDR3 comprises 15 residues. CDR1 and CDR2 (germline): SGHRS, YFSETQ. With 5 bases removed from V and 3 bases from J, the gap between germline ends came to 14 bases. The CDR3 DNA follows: TGCGCCAGCAGTTTCGATGGGCCGTACACCGGGGAGCTGTTTTTT. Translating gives CASSFDGPYTGELFF. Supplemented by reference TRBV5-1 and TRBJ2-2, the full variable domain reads KAGVTQTPRYLIKTRGQQVTLSCSPISGHRSVSWYQQTPGQGLQFLFEYFSETQRNKGNFPGRFSGRQFSNSRSEMNVSTLELGDSALYLCASSFDGPYTGELFFGEGSRLTVL.

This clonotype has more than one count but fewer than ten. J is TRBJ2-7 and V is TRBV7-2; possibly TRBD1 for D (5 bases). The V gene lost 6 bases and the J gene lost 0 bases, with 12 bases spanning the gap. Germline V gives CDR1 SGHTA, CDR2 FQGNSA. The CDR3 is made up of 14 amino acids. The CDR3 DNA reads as TGTGCCAGCAGAACAGGACCCAGCTCCTACGAGCAGTACTTC. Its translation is CASRTGPSSYEQYF.

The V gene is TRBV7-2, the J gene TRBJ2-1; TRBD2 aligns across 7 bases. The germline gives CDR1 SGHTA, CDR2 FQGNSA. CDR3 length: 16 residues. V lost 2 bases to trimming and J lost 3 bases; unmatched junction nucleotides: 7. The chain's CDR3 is CASSLLAGVNYNEQFF. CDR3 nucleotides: TGTGCCAGCAGCTTATTGGCGGGAGTTAACTACAATGAGCAGTTCTTC.

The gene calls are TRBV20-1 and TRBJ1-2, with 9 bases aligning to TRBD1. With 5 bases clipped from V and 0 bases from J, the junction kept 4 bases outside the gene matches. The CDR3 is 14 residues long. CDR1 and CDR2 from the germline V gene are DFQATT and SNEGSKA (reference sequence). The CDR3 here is CSAPTGGSNYGYTF. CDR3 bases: TGCAGTGCTCCTACAGGGGGCTCTAACTATGGCTACACCTTC.